The entry below describes one T cell receptor (beta chain). The target of this receptor is not known. No per-base quality is available; no much larger clone lies one base away. Participants in the prospective study were aged about 18 to 100 years, lived in over 20 United States geographic areas, and enrolled through a virtual design. To assign participants to cohorts, the prospective study relied on clinical history that participants themselves reported in a screening survey and a study questionnaire. For ImmuneRACE Cohort 3, a participant was defined as recovered based on two consecutive negative NP/OP PCR tests, clearance by a healthcare professional, or resolution of symptoms. Each participant in the prospective study had whole blood, serum and a nasopharyngeal or oropharyngeal swab collected by mobile phlebotomists. Over a roughly two-month period, participants in the prospective study had the option of providing additional blood draws and questionnaires. Blood samples from the prospective study were shipped frozen or at room temperature prior to DNA extraction.

The sample originates from a study of blood T cell repertoires in COVID-19 (TCRdb year 2020). About the investigation overall: Samples from collaborators originated in the United States, Italy and Spain and spanned both the acute and convalescent phases of COVID-19. The material from the prospective study consisted of cDNA or gDNA derived from T cells, B-cell-depleted T cells, or PBMCs. Subjects who had been exposed to COVID-19, were actively infected with it, or had recovered from it provided the deeply sampled blood TCRbeta repertoires that made up the dataset. The repertoires were released in a freely available public database intended as a resource for research on the immune response to SARS-CoV-2. Samples came from the ongoing ImmuneRACE study (first 160 participants) plus 1,254 subjects from 6 global collaborators. The sample metadata nearly always contained a de-identified subject ID, COVID-19 status, age in years and sex. HLA class I and class II types, where available, came from metadata supplied by the sample provider rather than from assay-based typing.

The paper's findings and limits, for the study overall: How much clinical and demographic metadata was included differed by source and by participant, and the metadata was provided uncurated.

V drops 4 bases and J drops 1 base, leaving 18 bases in between. The germline V gene (reference sequence) yields SGHNT for CDR1 and YYREEE for CDR2. Reading from cysteine to phenylalanine, the CDR3 counts 17 amino acids. Kept here is only the CDR3 DNA, which spans 51 bases and is read in frame from base 1. The immunoSEQ Assay, a bias-controlled multiplex PCR, was used to amplify TCRbeta CDR3 regions from genomic DNA. The authors' pipeline ran thus. Within the assay, amplification of reference gene primers was used to estimate how many nucleated cells each sample contained. To quantify the absolute abundance of each unique TCRbeta CDR3 rearrangement, sequence reads were collapsed and filtered. Productive Simpson clonality was computed per sample as the square root of Simpson's diversity index over productive rearrangements. As stored in TCRdb, this immuneACCESS dataset retains in-frame rearrangements with V and J assigned. A fraction of the clones does not appear; measured against another copy, unresolved V genes explain less than half of the discrepancy, and the remainder lacks a known reason. The D gene and trimming were derived from the DNA, and the V and J assignments and clone size from that table. The sample contains around 190,000 clones, roughly four fifths of them found a single time. The leading ten clones occupy about 9% of the sample.

Specimen: PBMCs or T cells enriched from blood (not recorded which). The sequence is built from TRBV5-4 and TRBJ1-3, and perhaps TRBD1 as D gene, on 6 matching bases. This TCR came from a man in his forties or fifties who had recovered from COVID-19. The nucleotides read TGTGCCAGCAGCCATTCGGCGGGGGGCGCTTCTGGAAACACCATATATTTT. Its protein product is CASSHSAGGASGNTIYF. The entire variable domain, with the stretches around the CDR3 drawn from the reference TRBV5-4 and TRBJ1-3 proteins, is ETGVTQSPTHLIKTRGQQVTLRCSSQSGHNTVSWYQQALGQGPQFIFQYYREEENGRGNFPPRFSGLQFPNYSSELNVNALELDDSALYLCASSHSAGGASGNTIYFGEGSWLTVV.